The subject of this entry is one T cell receptor (beta chain). Its antigen is not yet known. Base-call qualities are not available, and no considerably larger clone is one nucleotide away. This entry belongs to a study of cytomegalovirus exposure and HLA in healthy donors (dated by TCRdb to about 2017). Describing the broader study: According to an earlier analysis of a few hundred of the donors, 150 million to 200 million T cells yielded 95 million to 140 million unique TCR beta sequences and about 300 Gb of sequence data. Rather than using new phenotypic data, the later analysis identified candidate immune exposures from TCR beta sequences and from how often those sequences occurred across donors. Of the roughly 410 genotyped donors, roughly 80% were placed in the genetic ancestry cluster associated with self-reported Caucasian donors. Among approximately 370 genotyped donors of the cohort, an average of around 250,000 unique TCR beta nucleotide sequences was sequenced per donor, of which 15% to 20% were non-productive. The study profiled the T cell repertoires of around 700 subjects by immunosequencing and related them to cytomegalovirus serostatus. An earlier analysis of roughly 580 of the donors used high-throughput TCR beta sequencing to judge whether each TCR beta V gene segment behaved as functional or pseudogenic. A handful of DR-DQ haplotypes were handled as single units for association and clustering because linkage in the cohort was strong. Around 320 gigabases of sequencing data and approximately 93 million unique TCR sequences were included in an early release covering about 700 HLA-typed donors. To predict cytomegalovirus infection status, the study brought together high-throughput TCR immunosequencing, statistical association of individual TCRs with disease status, and machine learning. Both class I and class II loci were covered by HLA typing, at four-digit resolution. Donor age, sex, ethnicity and CMV serostatus were compiled together with the repertoire data. In a later genetic analysis, genome-wide SNP genotypes for about 65% of the 666 donors were used, and that subset was treated as a discovery cohort. All discovery cohort repertoires had been generated using a single sequencing platform. The aim of the study was to test whether cataloging public T cell receptors could identify signatures of past pathogen exposure. To study patterns of TCR occurrence, a later analysis re-analyzed previously published TCR beta repertoires from 600 to 750 donors and added high-resolution HLA genotyping. Typing coverage differed by locus: A, B, C, DRB1 and DQB1 were typed in about 620-640 donors, DQA1 in about 550, DPA1 in some 610, and DPB1 in just under 480. In addition to the first cohort of roughly 670 subjects, a separate validation cohort of under 150 different subjects was used.

In total, 600 or so healthy bone marrow donors made up the cohort. Cohort members were all nominally healthy when sampled, although unrecorded immune exposures were likely present. The donor was CMV seropositive and belonged to the group of a few hundred seropositive cohort members. A peripheral blood sample was collected from each donor, and TCR beta sequencing was performed on peripheral blood mononuclear cells. Genomic DNA extraction from the blood cell samples was performed with the Qiagen DNeasy Blood Extraction Kit. V gives up 5 bases and J gives up 5 bases, and the segment between their germline ends measures 10 bases. Spanning cysteine to phenylalanine, the CDR3 consists of 13 amino acids. The DNA shown is the 39-base CDR3, in frame from base 1. The germline V gene (reference sequence) yields MNHEY for CDR1 and SMNVEV for CDR2. The paper's findings and limits, for the study overall: Specific HLA alleles were associated with some 15,000 TCR beta sequences at a false discovery rate of 0.05 in a later analysis. In a later analysis, HLA-associated TCR beta chains showed more clonal expansion and lower generation probabilities than non-associated chains that were equally common. Strong co-occurrence of HLA alleles, especially DR and DQ, made assigning TCR associations to individual alleles difficult. Roughly uniform sequencing depth across donors was assumed in presence/absence analyses, although this assumption may not hold. In vitro tests confirmed that a few of the cytomegalovirus-associated TCR beta chains recognize cytomegalovirus antigens. Linkage disequilibrium might explain the correlated functional status among segregating V segments, but an unknown experimental factor could not be ruled out. A group of highly shared sequence variants was considered likely to be a technical artifact of the sequencing pipeline. Most TCR sequences were seen in very few donors, while some public TCRs were found in many individuals. Some IMGT-functional V segments, including TRBV6-2 and TRBV6-3, could not be told apart with the 87-base-pair reads, so those segments were excluded. A later genetic analysis associated a missense DCLRE1C variant with V-gene and J-gene trimming of TCR beta chains, and an independent cohort replicated the association. The cohort was sequenced for TCR beta chains only, and without alpha or paired-chain data the features that could be detected were limited. A further reported finding was that TCR beta sequences accurately predicted the HLA-A and HLA-B alleles for most subjects in the first cohort. According to a later genetic analysis, donors in an Asian-associated ancestry cluster had fewer N-insertions in productive TCRs than the approximately 690-donor mean. Because counts were too low, roughly 18 rarely observed V segments, including chromosome 9 orphons, were left out of the earlier analysis of some 600 of the donors. A total of roughly 160 TCR beta chains were listed by the study as associated with cytomegalovirus. An earlier analysis of some 590 of the donors showed that most TCR beta V segments appeared in productive rearrangements either about 87% or about 30% of the time, which broadly matched IMGT annotations. Because HLA typing was missing for some donors at each locus, association tests included only the typed subset. According to a later analysis, TCR association rates differed among HLA loci, with DRB1 alleles showing the most associated TCRs and HLA-C alleles showing the fewest. The authors suggested that the approach could potentially be extended to other disease states and immunological phenotypes. Immune exposure information for the cohort was limited to CMV serostatus. Most CMV-associated TCR beta chains appeared to be HLA-restricted in a later analysis, and the HLA associations seemed to be driven largely by CMV exposure. In a later analysis, several top co-occurrence clusters were reported to appear linked to parvovirus B19, influenza, CMV and Epstein-Barr virus. The classifier was reported to diagnose cytomegalovirus status with high specificity and sensitivity in both the original cohort and the validation cohort.

The library was generated by the immunoSEQ multiplex PCR assay. The multiplex PCR relied on a mix of 60 forward primers for TCR Vbeta segments and 13 reverse primers for TCR Jbeta segments. The CDR3 region of rearranged TCR beta genes was amplified from genomic DNA with a multiplex PCR assay. Amplified TCR beta libraries were sequenced as 87-base-pair reads on the Illumina HiSeq System. The original methods were these. A later analysis tallied 75 million to 85 million unique TCR beta chains across the roughly 610 repertoires, and approximately 12 million of those chains were shared by two or more donors. Raw reads were error-corrected and collapsed into unique sequences with a nearest-neighbor algorithm that merged closely related sequences to remove PCR and sequencing errors. Alignment of CDR3 sequences to IMGT reference sequences was used to assign V, D and J gene segments. Each retained sequence needed at least a six-nucleotide match to both a V gene segment and a J gene segment. Rearrangements were classified as productive when the CDR3 lacked stop codons and remained in frame with V and J, and all other rearrangements were classified as non-productive. CDR3 was defined by IMGT convention, running from the second conserved V-encoded cysteine to the conserved J-encoded phenylalanine. The earlier analysis of a few hundred of the donors excluded any sequence lacking an unambiguous match to a single V gene segment. In an earlier analysis of 587 of the donors, V segments were called functional above 56.7% productive rearrangements and were called segregating when the between-donor standard deviation exceeded 5%. A statistical classification framework was developed to diagnose cytomegalovirus status using the catalog of TCR beta chain sequences. V and J gene assignment, in a later analysis, came from comparing TCR nucleotide sequences with IMGT/GENE-DB human TR gene sequences. In a later analysis, CDR3 sequences and most-parsimonious VDJ recombination scenarios were assigned using the TCRdist pipeline. In a later analysis, each TCR beta chain was defined by its CDR3 amino acid sequence together with its V-gene family, and reads lacking a unique V-gene family were excluded. A later analysis removed several hundred highly shared, low-generation-probability nucleotide sequences to deal with suspected cross-contamination and a sequencing artifact. In a later analysis, a clonal expansion index for each public chain was calculated from normalized within-repertoire ranks of inferred template counts. Generation probabilities in a later analysis came from a VDJ recombination model fitted to out-of-frame rearrangements, and those results were checked against IGoR. In a later analysis, hypergeometric tests were used to score TCR-TCR, TCR-HLA and TCR-CMV co-occurrence, with a repertoire-size bias correction applied to TCR pairs. In a later analysis, false discovery rates were estimated by permuting HLA or CMV assignments 20 times. In a later analysis, co-occurring TCRs were grouped using DBSCAN, with TCRdist sequence similarity added in when clustering inside HLA-allele-positive subsets. Repertoires with fewer than 30,000 or more than 120,000 public chains were left out of co-occurrence clustering, as were five repertoires with anomalous nucleotide sharing. TCRdb's version of the immuneACCESS table is confined to in-frame rearrangements and falls short of the full clone set. An unresolved V gene accounts for under half of the shortfall where checked; the remainder is of unknown origin. Clone size and V and J calls were adopted from that table, with D and trimming inferred from the DNA. This sample has about 190,000 clones in its table, and roughly four fifths of those were observed once. The top ten constitute 3% to 4% of the sample.

The V and J segments used are TRBV27 and TRBJ2-1, and perhaps TRBD2 as D gene, on 5 matching bases. Source material: PBMCs. This clonotype originated in a woman aged 25-40 years in good health and CMV-seropositive. CDR3 region: CASSLSSNNEQFF. The DNA sequence reads TGTGCCAGCAGTCTGTCTAGCAACAATGAGCAGTTCTTC.